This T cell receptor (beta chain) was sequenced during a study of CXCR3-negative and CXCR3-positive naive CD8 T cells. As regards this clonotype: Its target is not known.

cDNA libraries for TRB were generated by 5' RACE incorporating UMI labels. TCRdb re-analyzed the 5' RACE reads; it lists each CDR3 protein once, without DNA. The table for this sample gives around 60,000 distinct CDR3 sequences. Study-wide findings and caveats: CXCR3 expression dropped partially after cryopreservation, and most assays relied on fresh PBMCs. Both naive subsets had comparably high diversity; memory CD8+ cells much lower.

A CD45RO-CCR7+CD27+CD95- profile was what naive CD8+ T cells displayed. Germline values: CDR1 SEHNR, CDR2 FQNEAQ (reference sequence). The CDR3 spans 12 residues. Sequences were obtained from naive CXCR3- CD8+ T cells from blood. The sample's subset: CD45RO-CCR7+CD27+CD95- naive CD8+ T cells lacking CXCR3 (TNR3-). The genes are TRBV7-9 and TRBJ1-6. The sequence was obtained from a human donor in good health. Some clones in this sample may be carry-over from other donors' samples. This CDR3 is CASSLDDSPLHF.